This passage covers 6 T cell receptor beta chains from one sample sequenced in a study of cytomegalovirus exposure and HLA in healthy donors. Vbeta (60) and Jbeta (13) primers were used in the PCR. Clones were read by immunoSEQ multiplex PCR, and TCRdb kept only the in-frame ones, dropping some. The table lists around 190,000 clones, over 75% of them singletons. Sequencing input: PBMCs. These receptors originate from a woman aged 50 to 60 in good health and CMV-seronegative.

The rearrangement links TRBV6-5 to TRBJ1-6; 10 bases agree with TRBD1. With 3 bases clipped from V and 10 bases from J, the junction kept 3 bases outside the gene matches. The length of the CDR3 is 14 residues. Germline-derived CDR1 and CDR2 are MNHEY and SVGAGI. The CDR3 loop is CASSYDRGRSPLHF. The CDR3 coding sequence is TGTGCCAGCAGTTATGACAGGGGGCGGTCACCCCTCCACTTT.

V is TRBV30 and J is TRBJ2-1; TRBD2 aligns across 11 bases. The CDR3 has 18 residues. The junction had 13 bases not matched to a gene; V was cut back by 2 bases and J by 4 bases. The germline V gene has CDR1 GTSNPN and CDR2 SVGIG (reference sequence). The CDR3: CAWSRRGRGLAVYNEQFF. CDR3 coding DNA: TGTGCCTGGAGTAGGAGGGGGCGGGGACTAGCGGTTTACAATGAGCAGTTCTTC.

The rearrangement joins TRBV5-4 to TRBJ2-1, with TRBD2 matching 9 bases. Losses at the gene ends were 2 bases for V and 8 bases for J; bases not matched to a gene: 8. The CDR3 sequence is 15 residues long. Germline V CDR1 and CDR2: SGHNT, YYREEE (reference sequence). Here the CDR3 DNA reads TGTGCCAGCAGCTTCAGTAGCGGGGGCACGGATGAGCAGTTCTTC. Protein: CASSFSSGGTDEQFF.

Note on this clone: The junction departs from germline at one end; a sequencing error may be responsible. Within the sample, other DNA sequences also encode this same CDR3. The chain carries TRBV4-3 and TRBJ2-1; tentatively, D is TRBD1 (6 bases). Germline CDR1 is LGHNA and CDR2 is YSLEER. The CDR3 length is 16 residues. The CDR3 protein is CASSQGIYLGDNEQFF. Written as DNA, the CDR3 is TGCGCCAGCAGCCAAGGAATCTACCTTGGGGACAACGAGCAGTTCTTC.

The CDR3 loop reads CASSPTGRNYGYTF. The CDR3 DNA is TGTGCCAGCTCACCTACGGGGAGGAACTATGGCTACACCTTC. The gene calls are TRBV18 and TRBJ1-2; the D is unclear. The CDR3 sequence is 14 residues long. V shed 3 bases and J shed 2 bases, with 10 bases lying between them. Germline V gene data show CDR1 as KGHSH and CDR2 as LQKENI. The full variable domain, in which reference TRBV18 and TRBJ1-2 provide the parts outside the CDR3, is NAGVMQNPRHLVRRRGQEARLRCSPMKGHSHVYWYRQLPEEGLKFMVYLQKENIIDESGMPKERFSAEFPKEGPSILRIQQVVRGDSAAYFCASSPTGRNYGYTFGSGTRLTVV.

The chain couples TRBV14 to TRBJ1-1; D not certain. Trimming left V 4 bases short and J 0 bases short, with 9 bases between. Germline CDR1 and CDR2: SGHDN and FVKESK. CDR3 length: 14 amino acids. The CDR3 DNA follows: TGTGCCAGCAGCCTTTTCGGGTTGAACACTGAAGCTTTCTTT. Its translation: CASSLFGLNTEAFF.